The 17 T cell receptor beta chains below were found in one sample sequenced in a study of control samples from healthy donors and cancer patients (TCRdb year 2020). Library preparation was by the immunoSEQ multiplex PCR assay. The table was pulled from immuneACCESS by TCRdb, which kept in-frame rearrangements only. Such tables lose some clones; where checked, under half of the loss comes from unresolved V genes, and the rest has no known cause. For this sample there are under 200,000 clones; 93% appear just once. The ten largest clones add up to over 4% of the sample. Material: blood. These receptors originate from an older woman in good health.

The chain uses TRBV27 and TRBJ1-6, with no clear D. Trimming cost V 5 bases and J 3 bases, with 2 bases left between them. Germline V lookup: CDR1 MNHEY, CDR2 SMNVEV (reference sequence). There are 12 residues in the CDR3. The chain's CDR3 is CASSIYNSPLHF. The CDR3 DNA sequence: TGTGCCAGCAGTATCTATAATTCACCCCTCCACTTT.

CDR3 region: CASSHSSGELFF. CDR3 sequence (DNA): TGTGCCAGCAGCCATTCCAGCGGGGAGCTGTTTTTT. This chain connects TRBV3-1 (or the pseudogene TRBV3-2) to TRBJ2-2; D not resolved. The CDR3 contains 12 residues. The V gene lost 3 bases and the J gene lost 7 bases, with 6 bases spanning the gap. Germline-derived CDR1 and CDR2 are LGHDT and YNNKEL (reference sequence).

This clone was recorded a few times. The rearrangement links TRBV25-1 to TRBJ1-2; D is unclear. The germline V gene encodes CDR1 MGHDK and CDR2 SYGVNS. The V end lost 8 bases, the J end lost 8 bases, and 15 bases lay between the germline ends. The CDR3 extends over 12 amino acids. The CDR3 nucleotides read TGTGCCAGCCGAACAAAAGGAGGGGGCTACACCTTC. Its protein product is CASRTKGGGYTF.

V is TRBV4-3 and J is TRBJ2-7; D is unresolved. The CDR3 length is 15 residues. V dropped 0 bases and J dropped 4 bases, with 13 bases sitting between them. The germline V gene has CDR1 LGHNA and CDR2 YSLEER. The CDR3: CASSQDRTAVYEQYF. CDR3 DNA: TGCGCCAGCAGCCAAGATCGCACAGCTGTGTACGAGCAGTACTTC.

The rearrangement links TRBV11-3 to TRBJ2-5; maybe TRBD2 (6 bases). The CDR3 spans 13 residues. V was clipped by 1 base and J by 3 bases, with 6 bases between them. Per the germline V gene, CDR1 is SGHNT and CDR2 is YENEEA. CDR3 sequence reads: CASSLGREETQYF. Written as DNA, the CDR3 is TGTGCCAGCAGCTTAGGGAGGGAAGAGACCCAGTACTTC.

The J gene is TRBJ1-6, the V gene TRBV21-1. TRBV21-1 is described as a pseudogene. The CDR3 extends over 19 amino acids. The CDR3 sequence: CASSKENSTAAAYNSPLHF. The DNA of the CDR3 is TGTGCCAGCAGCAAAGAGAACAGTACGGCGGCAGCCTATAATTCACCCCTCCACTTT.

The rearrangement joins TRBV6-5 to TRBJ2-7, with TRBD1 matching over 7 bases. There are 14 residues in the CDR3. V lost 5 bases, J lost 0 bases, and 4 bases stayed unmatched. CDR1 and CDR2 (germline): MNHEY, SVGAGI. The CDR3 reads CASSPGTVSYEQYF. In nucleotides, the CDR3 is TGTGCCAGCAGTCCCGGGACAGTCTCCTACGAGCAGTACTTC.

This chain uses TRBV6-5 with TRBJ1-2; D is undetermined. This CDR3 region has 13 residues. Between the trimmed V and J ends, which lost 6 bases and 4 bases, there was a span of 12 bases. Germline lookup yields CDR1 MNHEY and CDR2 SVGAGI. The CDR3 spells CASRTQASYGYTF. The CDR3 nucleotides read TGTGCCAGCAGGACTCAGGCGAGCTATGGCTACACCTTC.

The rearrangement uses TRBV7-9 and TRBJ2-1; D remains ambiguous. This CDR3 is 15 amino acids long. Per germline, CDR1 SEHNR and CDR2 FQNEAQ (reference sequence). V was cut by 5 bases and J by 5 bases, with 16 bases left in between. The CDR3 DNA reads TGTGCCAGCAGCACGATGTACGATAAACACAATGAGCAGTTCTTC. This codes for CASSTMYDKHNEQFF.

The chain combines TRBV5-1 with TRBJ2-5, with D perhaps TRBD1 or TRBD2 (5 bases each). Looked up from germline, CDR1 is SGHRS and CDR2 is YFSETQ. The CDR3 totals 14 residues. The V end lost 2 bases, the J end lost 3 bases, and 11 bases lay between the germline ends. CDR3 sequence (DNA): TGCGCCAGCAGCTTAGTGTTGGGGGAAGAGACCCAGTACTTC. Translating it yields CASSLVLGEETQYF. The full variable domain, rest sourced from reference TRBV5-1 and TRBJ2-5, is KAGVTQTPRYLIKTRGQQVTLSCSPISGHRSVSWYQQTPGQGLQFLFEYFSETQRNKGNFPGRFSGRQFSNSRSEMNVSTLELGDSALYLCASSLVLGEETQYFGPGTRLLVL.

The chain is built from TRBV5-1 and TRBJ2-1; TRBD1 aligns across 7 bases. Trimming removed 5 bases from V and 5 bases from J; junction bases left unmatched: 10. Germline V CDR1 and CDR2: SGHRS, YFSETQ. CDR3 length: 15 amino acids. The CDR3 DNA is TGCGCCAGCAGAATGACAGGGCTGGGGAACAATGAGCAGTTCTTC. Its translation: CASRMTGLGNNEQFF. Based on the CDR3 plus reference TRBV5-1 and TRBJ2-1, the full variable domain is KAGVTQTPRYLIKTRGQQVTLSCSPISGHRSVSWYQQTPGQGLQFLFEYFSETQRNKGNFPGRFSGRQFSNSRSEMNVSTLELGDSALYLCASRMTGLGNNEQFFGPGTRLTVL.

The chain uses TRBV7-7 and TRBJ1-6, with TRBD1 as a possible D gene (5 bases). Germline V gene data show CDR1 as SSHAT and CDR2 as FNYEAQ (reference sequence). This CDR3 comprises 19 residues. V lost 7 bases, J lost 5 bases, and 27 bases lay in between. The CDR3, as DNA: TGTGCCAGCATCTTGGCCCGGGCAGGGCGCAACCTTCATAATTCACCCCTCCACTTT. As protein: CASILARAGRNLHNSPLHF.

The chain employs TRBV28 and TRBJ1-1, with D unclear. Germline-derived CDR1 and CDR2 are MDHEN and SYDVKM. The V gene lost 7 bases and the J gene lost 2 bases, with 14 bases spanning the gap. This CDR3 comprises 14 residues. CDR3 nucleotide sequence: TGTGCCAGCATCCTGGGAGGACCAAACACTGAAGCTTTCTTT. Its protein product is CASILGGPNTEAFF.

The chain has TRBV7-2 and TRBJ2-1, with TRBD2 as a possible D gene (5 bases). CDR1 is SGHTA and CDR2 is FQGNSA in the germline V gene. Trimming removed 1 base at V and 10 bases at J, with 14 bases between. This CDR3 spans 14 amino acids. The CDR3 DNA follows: TGTGCCAGCAGCTTAGAAGGGAGTATCAACGAGCAGTTCTTC. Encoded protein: CASSLEGSINEQFF.

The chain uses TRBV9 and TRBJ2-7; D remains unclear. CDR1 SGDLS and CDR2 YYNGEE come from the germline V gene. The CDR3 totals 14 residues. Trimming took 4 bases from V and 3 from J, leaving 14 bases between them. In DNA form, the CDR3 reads TGTGCCAGCAGCCCCGGATCCGGGCTCTACGAGCAGTACTTC. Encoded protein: CASSPGSGLYEQYF.

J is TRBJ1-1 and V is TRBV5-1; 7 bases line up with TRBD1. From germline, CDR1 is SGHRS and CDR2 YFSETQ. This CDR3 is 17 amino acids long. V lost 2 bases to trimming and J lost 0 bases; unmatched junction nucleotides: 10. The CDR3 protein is CASSFDRQGRMNTEAFF. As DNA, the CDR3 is TGCGCCAGCAGCTTCGATAGACAGGGAAGGATGAACACTGAAGCTTTCTTT.

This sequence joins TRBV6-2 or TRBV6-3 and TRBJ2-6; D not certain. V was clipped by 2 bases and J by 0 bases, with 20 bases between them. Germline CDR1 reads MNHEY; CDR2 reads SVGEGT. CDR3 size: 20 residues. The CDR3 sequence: CASSYPVGYSRPSGANVLTF. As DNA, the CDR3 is TGTGCCAGCAGTTACCCCGTCGGTTATTCACGCCCCTCTGGGGCCAACGTCCTGACTTTC.